This TCR beta chain was profiled in a study of T-cell reconstitution after alpha-beta-depleted transplantation in children. The CDR3 is 14 amino acids. Germline lookup yields CDR1 SGHKS and CDR2 YYEKEE (reference sequence). V was trimmed by 0 bases and J by 2 bases, leaving 8 bases between them. The TCRbeta library was prepared with unique molecular identifiers. TCRdb re-analysed the PCR reads in MiXCR, keeping a single row per CDR3 protein. The sample shows roughly 180,000 distinct CDR3 sequences, less than 15% of them seen only once. This clonotype showed up many times. V gene TRBV5-5 combines with J gene TRBJ2-5; D is undetermined. This receptor was identified in a human donor who donated a stem cell graft to a child with acute lymphoblastic leukemia. Sample: PBMCs from the stem cell graft donor, taken from the stem cell graft. The CDR3 reads CASSLGPGQETQYF. The CDR3 region has the DNA TGTGCCAGCAGCTTGGGTCCGGGTCAAGAGACCCAGTACTTC.